The entry below gives a single T cell receptor beta chain sequence along with its context. Its antigen is unidentified. At one boundary the junction diverges from the germline segment, which might be a read error. Graves' hyperthyroidism showing no ophthalmopathy progression within 18 months was considered stable. The sample is drawn from a study of T cells in Graves' hyperthyroidism and ophthalmopathy. Study-wide results and caveats: Most thyroid clonotypes expanded above 0.001 appeared in blood too.

This CDR3 comprises 14 residues. CDR1 SGHVS and CDR2 FQNEAQ come from the germline V gene. RNA transcripts served as the template for amplifying TCR beta CDR3 regions. HTBI primers drove first-round RT-PCR of the TCR CDR3. TCRdb reprocessed the multiplex PCR reads via MiXCR and lists one record per CDR3 protein. The profile shows 560,000 or so distinct CDR3 sequences, 40% to 55% of them singletons. The V gene is TRBV7-8, the J gene TRBJ2-7, with 7 bases identical to TRBD1. Material for sequencing was peripheral blood or thyroid tissue (not recorded which). The TCR was taken from a woman aged 18-35 years with Graves' hyperthyroidism. CDR3 sequence reads: CAISTGTDSYEQYF. DNA for the CDR3: TGTGCCATCAGCACCGGGACAGACTCCTACGAGCAGTACTTC.